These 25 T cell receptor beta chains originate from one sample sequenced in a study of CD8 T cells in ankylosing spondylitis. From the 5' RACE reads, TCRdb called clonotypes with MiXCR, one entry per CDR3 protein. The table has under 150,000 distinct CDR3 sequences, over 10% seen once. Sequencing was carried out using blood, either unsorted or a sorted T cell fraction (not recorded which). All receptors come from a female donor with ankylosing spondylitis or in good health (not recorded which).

The CDR3 sequence is CASSQLQGCEQYF. DNA for the CDR3: TGTGCCAGCAGCCAATTACAGGGCTGCGAGCAGTACTTC. This sequence joins TRBV3-1 and TRBJ2-7; weak D call: TRBD1 (6 bases). Per the germline V gene, CDR1 is LGHDT and CDR2 is YNNKEL (reference sequence). The CDR3 is made up of 13 amino acids. V lost 2 bases and J lost 6, with 11 bases in between.

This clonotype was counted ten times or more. The CDR3 bases are TGTGCCAGCAGTCAACAGGGGGCAGCCAAAAACATTCAGTACTTC. Its translation: CASSQQGAAKNIQYF. The chain is built from TRBV6-1 and TRBJ2-4, with 9 bases lining up with TRBD1. With 5 bases clipped from V and 0 bases from J, the junction kept 2 bases outside the gene matches. The CDR3 covers 15 residues. CDR1 is MNHNS and CDR2 is SASEGT in the germline V gene.

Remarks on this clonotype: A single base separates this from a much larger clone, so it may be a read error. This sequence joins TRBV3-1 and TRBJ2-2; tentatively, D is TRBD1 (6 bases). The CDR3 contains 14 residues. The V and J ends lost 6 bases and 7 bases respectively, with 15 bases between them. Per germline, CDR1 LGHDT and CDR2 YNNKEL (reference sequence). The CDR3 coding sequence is TGTGCCAGCAGGGGGTTAACAGGGATCGGGGAGCTGTTTTTT. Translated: CASRGLTGIGELFF.

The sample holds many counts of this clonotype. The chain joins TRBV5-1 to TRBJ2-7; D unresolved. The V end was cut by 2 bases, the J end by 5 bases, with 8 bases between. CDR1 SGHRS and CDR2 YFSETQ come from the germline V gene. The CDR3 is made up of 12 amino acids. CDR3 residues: CASSLKGNEQYF. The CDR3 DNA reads TGCGCCAGCAGCTTAAAAGGTAACGAGCAGTACTTC.

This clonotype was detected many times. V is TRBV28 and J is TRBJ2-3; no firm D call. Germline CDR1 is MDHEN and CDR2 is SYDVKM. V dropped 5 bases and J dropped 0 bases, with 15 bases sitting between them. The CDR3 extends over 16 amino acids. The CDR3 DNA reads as TGTGCCAGCAGTCCCGGATGGCAGACCAGCACAGATACGCAGTATTTT. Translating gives CASSPGWQTSTDTQYF.

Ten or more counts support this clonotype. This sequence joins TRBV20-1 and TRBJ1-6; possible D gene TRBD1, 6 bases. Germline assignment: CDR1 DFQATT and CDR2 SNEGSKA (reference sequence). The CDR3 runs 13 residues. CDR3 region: CSPSGGAGSPLHF. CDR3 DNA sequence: TGCAGCCCGAGCGGGGGCGCGGGTTCACCCCTCCACTTT.

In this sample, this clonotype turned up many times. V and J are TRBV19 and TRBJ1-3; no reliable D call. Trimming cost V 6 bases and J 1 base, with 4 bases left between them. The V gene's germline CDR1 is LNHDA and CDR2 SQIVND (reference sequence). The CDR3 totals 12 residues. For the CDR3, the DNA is TGTGCCAGTAGGCCTTCTGGAAACACCATATATTTT. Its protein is CASRPSGNTIYF. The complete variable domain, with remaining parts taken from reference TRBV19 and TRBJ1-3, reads DGGITQSPKYLFRKEGQNVTLSCEQNLNHDAMYWYRQDPGQGLRLIYYSQIVNDFQKGDIAEGYSVSREKKESFPLTVTSAQKNPTAFYLCASRPSGNTIYFGEGSWLTVV.

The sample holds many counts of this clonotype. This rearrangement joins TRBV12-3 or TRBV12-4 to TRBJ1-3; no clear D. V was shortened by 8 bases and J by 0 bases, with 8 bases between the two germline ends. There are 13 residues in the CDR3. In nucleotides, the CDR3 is TGTGCCAGCTCCAGTGACTCTGGAAACACCATATATTTT. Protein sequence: CASSSDSGNTIYF.

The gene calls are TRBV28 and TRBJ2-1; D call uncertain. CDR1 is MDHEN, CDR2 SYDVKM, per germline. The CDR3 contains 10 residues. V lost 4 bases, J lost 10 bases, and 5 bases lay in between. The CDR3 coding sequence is TGTGCCAGCAGTTCGTCGGAGCAGTTCTTC. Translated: CASSSSEQFF.

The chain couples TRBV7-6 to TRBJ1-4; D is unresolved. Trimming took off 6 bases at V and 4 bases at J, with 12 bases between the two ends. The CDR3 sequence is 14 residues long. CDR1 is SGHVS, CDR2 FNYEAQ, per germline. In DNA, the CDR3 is TGTGCCAGCAGACCGGGATCCGATAATGAAAAACTGTTTTTT. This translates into CASRPGSDNEKLFF.

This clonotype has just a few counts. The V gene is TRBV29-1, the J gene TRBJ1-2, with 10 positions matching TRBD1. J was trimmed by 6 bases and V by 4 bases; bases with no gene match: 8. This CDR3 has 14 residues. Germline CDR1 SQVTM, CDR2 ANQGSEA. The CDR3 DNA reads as TGCAGCGTTGTAAACGCGGACAGGGGGGATGGCTACACCTTC. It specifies CSVVNADRGDGYTF. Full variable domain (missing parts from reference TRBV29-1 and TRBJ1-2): SAVISQKPSRDICQRGTSLTIQCQVDSQVTMMFWYRQQPGQSLTLIATANQGSEATYESGFVIDKFPISRPNLTFSTLTVSNMSPEDSSIYLCSVVNADRGDGYTFGSGTRLTVV.

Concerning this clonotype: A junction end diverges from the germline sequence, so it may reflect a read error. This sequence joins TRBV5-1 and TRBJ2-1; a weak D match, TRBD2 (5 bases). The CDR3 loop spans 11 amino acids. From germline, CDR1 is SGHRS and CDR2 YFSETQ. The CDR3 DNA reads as TGCGCCGGCAGCTTGAGGGATGAGCAGTTCTTC. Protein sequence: CAGSLRDEQFF.

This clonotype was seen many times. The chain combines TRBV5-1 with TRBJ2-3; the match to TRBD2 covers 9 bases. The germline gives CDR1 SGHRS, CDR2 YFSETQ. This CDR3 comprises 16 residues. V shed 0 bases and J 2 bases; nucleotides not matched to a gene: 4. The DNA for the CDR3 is TGCGCCAGCAGCTTGGGAATAGCGGGGGTCACAGATACGCAGTATTTT. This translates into CASSLGIAGVTDTQYF.

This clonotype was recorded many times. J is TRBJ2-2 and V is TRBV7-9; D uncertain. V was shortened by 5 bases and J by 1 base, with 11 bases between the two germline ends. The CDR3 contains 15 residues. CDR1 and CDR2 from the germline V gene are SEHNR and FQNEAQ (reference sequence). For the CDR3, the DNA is TGTGCCAGCAGCCGGGTACCACTGAACACCGGGGAGCTGTTTTTT. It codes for CASSRVPLNTGELFF.

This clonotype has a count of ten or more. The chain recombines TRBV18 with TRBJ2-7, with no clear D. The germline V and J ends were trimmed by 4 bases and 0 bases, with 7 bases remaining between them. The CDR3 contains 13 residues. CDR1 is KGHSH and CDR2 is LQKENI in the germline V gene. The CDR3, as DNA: TGTGCCAGCTCACGCGCGCTCTCCTACGAGCAGTACTTC. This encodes CASSRALSYEQYF.

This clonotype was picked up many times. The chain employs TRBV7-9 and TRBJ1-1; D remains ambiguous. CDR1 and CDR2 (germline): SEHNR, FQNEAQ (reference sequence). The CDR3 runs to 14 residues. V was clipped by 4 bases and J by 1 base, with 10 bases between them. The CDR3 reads CASSSPPGNTEAFF. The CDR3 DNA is TGTGCCAGCAGCTCACCGCCAGGGAACACTGAAGCTTTCTTT.

The CDR3 spells CASSPQGATDTQYF. In DNA, the CDR3 is TGTGCCAGCAGCCCACAGGGGGCTACAGATACGCAGTATTTT. The chain carries TRBV28 and TRBJ2-3; 9 nucleotides line up with TRBD1. The CDR3 totals 14 residues. Germline V CDR1 and CDR2: MDHEN, SYDVKM. V was clipped by 6 bases and J by 3 bases; unmatched bases: 4.

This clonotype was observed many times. The CDR3 DNA reads as TGCAGTGCCCCCCGCGGGGATGGCTACACCTTC. Translation gives CSAPRGDGYTF. The chain combines TRBV20-1 with TRBJ1-2, with D hard to call. Germline CDR1 reads DFQATT; CDR2 reads SNEGSKA (reference sequence). This CDR3 spans 11 amino acids. With 6 bases removed from V and 6 bases from J, the gap between germline ends came to 11 bases.

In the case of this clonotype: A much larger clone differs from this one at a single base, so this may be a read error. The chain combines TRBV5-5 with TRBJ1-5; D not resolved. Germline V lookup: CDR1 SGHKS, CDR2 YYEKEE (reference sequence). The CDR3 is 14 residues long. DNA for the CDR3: TGTACCAGCAGCTTGGGCCGTAGCAATCAGCCCCAGCATTTT. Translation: CTSSLGRSNQPQHF. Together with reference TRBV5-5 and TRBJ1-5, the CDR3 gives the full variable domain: DAGVTQSPTHLIKTRGQQVTLRCSPISGHKSVSWYQQVLGQGPQFIFQYYEKEERGRGNFPDRFSARQFPNYSSELNVNALLLGDSALYLCTSSLGRSNQPQHFGDGTRLSIL.

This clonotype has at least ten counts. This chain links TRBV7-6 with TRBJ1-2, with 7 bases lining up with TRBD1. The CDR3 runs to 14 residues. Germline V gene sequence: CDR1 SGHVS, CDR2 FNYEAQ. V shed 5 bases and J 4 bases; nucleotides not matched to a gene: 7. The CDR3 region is CASSPDRDFYGYTF. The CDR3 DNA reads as TGTGCCAGCAGCCCCGACAGGGACTTCTATGGCTACACCTTC.

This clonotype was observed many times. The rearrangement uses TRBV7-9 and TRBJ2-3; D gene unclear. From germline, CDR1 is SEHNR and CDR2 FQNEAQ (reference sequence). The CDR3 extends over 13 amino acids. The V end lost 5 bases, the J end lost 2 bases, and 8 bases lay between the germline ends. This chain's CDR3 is CASSPTATDTQYF. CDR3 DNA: TGTGCCAGCAGCCCCACAGCCACAGATACGCAGTATTTT.

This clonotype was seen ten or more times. The DNA for the CDR3 is TGCGCCAGCAGCTTGGGGCGAGCCTACCGTATTGGGTACGAGCAGTACTTC. Residues: CASSLGRAYRIGYEQYF. The chain employs TRBV5-1 and TRBJ2-7; the D is unclear. Between the trimmed V and J ends, which lost 0 bases and 4 bases, there was a span of 20 bases. The CDR3 contains 17 residues. CDR1 and CDR2 (germline): SGHRS, YFSETQ.

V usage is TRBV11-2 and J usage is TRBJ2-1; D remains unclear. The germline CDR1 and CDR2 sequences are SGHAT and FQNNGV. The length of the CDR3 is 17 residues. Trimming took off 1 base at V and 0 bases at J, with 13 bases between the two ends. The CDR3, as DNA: TGTGCCAGCAGCTTAGTCCCGGACGCCTACTCCTACAATGAGCAGTTCTTC. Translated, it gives CASSLVPDAYSYNEQFF.

The CDR3 here is CASELAGLNEQFF. In DNA, the CDR3 is TGTGCCAGCGAGCTAGCGGGACTTAATGAGCAGTTCTTC. The chain carries TRBV7-9 and TRBJ2-1; TRBD2 agrees at 9 bases. The J segment lost 7 bases and the V segment lost 8 bases, leaving 6 bases of the junction unmatched. This CDR3 is 13 amino acids long. Germline CDR1 is SEHNR and CDR2 is FQNEAQ (reference sequence).

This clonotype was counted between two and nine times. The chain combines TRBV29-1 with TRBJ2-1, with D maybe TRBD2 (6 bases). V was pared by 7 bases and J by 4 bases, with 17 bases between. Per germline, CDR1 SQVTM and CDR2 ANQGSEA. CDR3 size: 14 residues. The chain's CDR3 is CSATEGGRYNEQFF. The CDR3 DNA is TGCAGCGCTACGGAGGGTGGTCGGTACAATGAGCAGTTCTTC.